The subject of this entry is one T cell receptor (beta chain). The sample originates from a study of OX40 agonist ivuxolimab in advanced cancers. TCRdb keeps only in-frame clones here, not all; method: immunoSEQ multiplex PCR. The data show roughly 40,000 clones, 89% seen once. Deletions cut 3 bases from V and 2 bases from J, with 8 bases between. Per germline, CDR1 MNHEY and CDR2 SMNVEV (reference sequence). CDR3 length: 14 residues. The source material was CD4+ or CD8+ T cells sorted from blood, sampled in a trial of the OX40 agonist ivuxolimab. The clonotype comes from an adult with an advanced solid tumor such as melanoma, head and neck, liver or kidney cancer. The chain is built from TRBV27 and TRBJ1-5; possibly TRBD1 for D (6 bases). The CDR3 is CASSLAGGNQPQHF. The CDR3 region has the DNA TGTGCCAGCAGTTTGGCAGGGGGCAATCAGCCCCAGCATTTT.